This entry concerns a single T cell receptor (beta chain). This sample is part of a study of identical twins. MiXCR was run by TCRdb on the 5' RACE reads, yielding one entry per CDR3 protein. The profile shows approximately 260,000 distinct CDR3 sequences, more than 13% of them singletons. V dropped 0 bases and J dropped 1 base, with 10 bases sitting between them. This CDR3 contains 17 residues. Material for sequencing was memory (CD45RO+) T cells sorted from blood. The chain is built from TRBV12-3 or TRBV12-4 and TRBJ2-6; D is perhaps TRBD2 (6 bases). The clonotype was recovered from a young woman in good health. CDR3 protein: CASSLAGLSSGANVLTF. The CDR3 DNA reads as TGTGCCAGCAGTTTAGCGGGACTTTCTTCTGGGGCCAACGTCCTGACTTTC.